This entry lists 20 T cell receptor beta chains sequenced from one sample in a study of blood T cell repertoires in COVID-19. Method: immunoSEQ multiplex PCR; TCRdb's copy keeps in-frame clones and lacks some. Among some 200,000 clones listed, around nine tenths were seen once. Sequencing was carried out using peripheral blood. The receptors originated from an older man with acute or convalescent COVID-19.

J is TRBJ2-7 and V is TRBV5-4; 8 nucleotides agree with TRBD2. The V gene's germline CDR1 is SGHNT and CDR2 YYREEE (reference sequence). The CDR3 has 15 residues. After removal of 0 bases from V and 7 bases from J, the junction contained 9 bases not matched to a gene. CDR3 residues: CASSLGREALREQYF. In nucleotides, the CDR3 is TGTGCCAGCAGCTTGGGGCGGGAGGCTCTCCGGGAGCAGTACTTC. The full variable domain, in which reference TRBV5-4 and TRBJ2-7 provide the parts outside the CDR3, is ETGVTQSPTHLIKTRGQQVTLRCSSQSGHNTVSWYQQALGQGPQFIFQYYREEENGRGNFPPRFSGLQFPNYSSELNVNALELDDSALYLCASSLGREALREQYFGPGTRLTVT.

This chain uses TRBV11-3 with TRBJ2-5, with D possibly TRBD2 on 5 matching bases. Trimming left V 3 bases short and J 5 bases short, with 10 bases between. In germline, CDR1 is SGHNT, CDR2 YENEEA. This CDR3 is 13 amino acids long. The CDR3 coding sequence is TGTGCCAGCAGCTTTGCTAGAGGGGAGACCCAGTACTTC. It specifies CASSFARGETQYF.

J is TRBJ1-5 and V is TRBV2; a possible D gene is TRBD1 (5 bases). The CDR3 is 14 amino acids. Trimming removed 10 bases from V and 1 base from J, with 14 bases in between. Germline lookup yields CDR1 SNHLY and CDR2 FYNNEI. The CDR3 loop is CAISDRISNQPQHF. The CDR3 DNA is TGTGCCATCTCCGACAGAATCAGCAATCAGCCCCAGCATTTT.

The genes are TRBV6-5 and TRBJ2-7, with 8 bases lining up with TRBD1. V shed 11 bases, J shed 5 bases, and the junction held 14 bases outside the gene matches. Looked up from germline, CDR1 is MNHEY and CDR2 is SVGAGI. The CDR3 length is 14 residues. CDR3 in DNA: TGTGCCTTCCAAGGGGCAGGGGGCGTGGACGAGCAGTACTTC. This encodes CAFQGAGGVDEQYF.

The chain carries TRBV18 and TRBJ1-2, with TRBD1 matching over 11 bases. Germline lookup yields CDR1 KGHSH and CDR2 LQKENI. Trimming removed 5 bases from V and 7 bases from J; junction bases left unmatched: 12. The CDR3 totals 16 residues. Written as DNA, the CDR3 is TGTGCCAGCTCAACAGGACAGGGGGCACCCCCGGGTGGCTACACCTTC. Amino acid sequence: CASSTGQGAPPGGYTF.

This clone was counted a few times. The chain employs TRBV27 and TRBJ1-2; 10 nucleotides line up with TRBD1. CDR3 length: 17 amino acids. Trimming took 7 bases from V and 2 from J; bases not matched to a gene: 13. In germline, CDR1 is MNHEY, CDR2 SMNVEV (reference sequence). Here the CDR3 DNA reads TGTGCCAGCACCTTTTCCCTTCGGACAGGGGGAAACTATGGCTACACCTTC. This sequence encodes CASTFSLRTGGNYGYTF.

The rearrangement uses TRBV5-1 and TRBJ1-1; 8 bases match TRBD1. The CDR3 is made up of 14 amino acids. Looked up from germline, CDR1 is SGHRS and CDR2 is YFSETQ. V lost 2 bases, J lost 5 bases, and 5 bases stayed unmatched. The CDR3 sequence is CASSFTGGETEAFF. The DNA for the CDR3 is TGCGCCAGCAGCTTCACAGGGGGAGAGACTGAAGCTTTCTTT.

This clone was observed a handful of times. The V and J genes are TRBV7-2 and TRBJ2-5; D is possibly TRBD2 (6 bases). CDR1 is SGHTA, CDR2 FQGNSA, per germline. This CDR3 is 14 amino acids long. Trimming cost V 2 bases and J 4 bases, with 11 bases left between them. CDR3 coding DNA: TGTGCCAGCAGCTTACTAGCGTTCGGAGAGACCCAGTACTTC. Protein product: CASSLLAFGETQYF.

This clone has just a few counts. The gene calls are TRBV19 and TRBJ1-6; a weak D match, TRBD1 (6 bases). The germline V and J ends were trimmed by 5 bases and 5 bases, with 13 bases remaining between them. Germline V gene data show CDR1 as LNHDA and CDR2 as SQIVND (reference sequence). This CDR3 region has 15 residues. Here the CDR3 DNA reads TGTGCCAGTAGTTTGTTGGGACAAAATAATTCACCCCTCCACTTT. The encoded protein is CASSLLGQNNSPLHF.

The J gene is TRBJ1-2, the V gene TRBV5-1; tentative D call: TRBD1 (5 bases). The length of the CDR3 is 15 residues. Germline CDR1 is SGHRS and CDR2 is YFSETQ. Trimming cost V 5 bases and J 4 bases, with 18 bases left between them. In DNA, the CDR3 is TGCGCCAGCAGTCAGGCGGGGGGGTCGGCCTATGGCTACACCTTC. This translates into CASSQAGGSAYGYTF.

Turning to this clone: The same CDR3 can be traced to other DNA sequences in this sample. The genes are TRBV7-3 and TRBJ2-5, with D possibly being TRBD1 (5 bases). V lost 1 base and J 3 bases, leaving 6 bases between the germline ends. CDR1 is SGHTA and CDR2 is FQGTGA in the germline V gene. This CDR3 is 13 amino acids long. The CDR3 protein is CASSLSREETQYF. CDR3 sequence (DNA): TGTGCCAGCAGCTTAAGCAGGGAAGAGACCCAGTACTTC.

This clone was counted between two and nine times. The chain carries TRBV27 and TRBJ2-7; 7 positions match TRBD2. V shed 5 bases, J shed 8 bases, and the junction held 15 bases outside the gene matches. From germline, CDR1 is MNHEY and CDR2 SMNVEV (reference sequence). The length of the CDR3 is 15 residues. CDR3 in DNA: TGTGCCAGCAGTGGATTCGGGACTACCCTGTCTCAGCAGTACTTC. This encodes CASSGFGTTLSQQYF.

The DNA of the CDR3 is TGTGCCAGCAGTTTCCCAGGCTACGAGCAGTACTTC. It codes for CASSFPGYEQYF. The gene calls are TRBV27 and TRBJ2-7, with D hard to call. The germline V gene has CDR1 MNHEY and CDR2 SMNVEV (reference sequence). This CDR3 contains 12 residues. The V and J ends lost 3 bases and 3 bases respectively, with 6 bases between them.

V is TRBV7-2 and J is TRBJ2-3; 8 nucleotides agree with TRBD2. The germline CDR1 and CDR2 sequences are SGHTA and FQGNSA. The CDR3 has 15 amino acids. With 3 bases clipped from V and 4 bases from J, the junction kept 6 bases outside the gene matches. Here the CDR3 reads CASSFGGGRSDTQYF. The CDR3, as DNA: TGTGCCAGCAGCTTCGGCGGGGGGAGGTCAGATACGCAGTATTTT. Looking up the rest from reference TRBV7-2 and TRBJ2-3 gives the full variable domain: GAGVSQSPSNKVTEKGKDVELRCDPISGHTALYWYRQSLGQGLEFLIYFQGNSAPDKSGLPSDRFSAERTGGSVSTLTIQRTQQEDSAVYLCASSFGGGRSDTQYFGPGTRLTVL.

The CDR3 nucleotides read TGTGCCAGCACCACACTCGGGACAGGGTCTGGGGAGCAGTACTTC. It is translated as CASTTLGTGSGEQYF. This chain joins TRBV27 and TRBJ2-7, with 9 bases that match TRBD1. Germline values: CDR1 MNHEY, CDR2 SMNVEV (reference sequence). V trimming: 7 bases; J trimming: 7 bases; junction bases outside the gene matches: 14. The CDR3 spans 15 residues.

A remark on this clone: The sample holds other DNA sequences that translate to the same CDR3. This chain connects TRBV20-1 to TRBJ1-5, with D maybe TRBD1 (5 bases). The V end lost 3 bases, the J end lost 6 bases, and 12 bases lay between the germline ends. CDR3 size: 13 residues. From germline, CDR1 is DFQATT and CDR2 SNEGSKA (reference sequence). Here the CDR3 reads CSASRQGGQPQHF. In DNA, the CDR3 is TGCAGTGCTAGTAGGCAGGGCGGTCAGCCCCAGCATTTT.

The CDR3, as DNA: TGCGCCAGCAGCCTCGGCAGGGCCGCTGGCTACACCTTC. Encoded protein: CASSLGRAAGYTF. V gene TRBV4-3 combines with J gene TRBJ1-2, with D perhaps TRBD1 (5 bases). This CDR3 comprises 13 residues. Germline V gene lookup returns CDR1 LGHNA and CDR2 YSLEER. V was pared by 4 bases and J by 7 bases, with 13 bases between.

The J gene is TRBJ1-6, the V gene TRBV7-3; D unresolved. The CDR3 totals 15 residues. V lost 5 bases and J lost 10, with 18 bases in between. From germline, CDR1 is SGHTA and CDR2 FQGTGA. The CDR3 nucleotides are TGTGCCAGCAGCCCCCTCGGCAAGGGAGAATCACCCCTCCACTTT. This encodes CASSPLGKGESPLHF.

The chain couples TRBV18 to TRBJ2-7, with 7 bases matching TRBD1. In germline, CDR1 is KGHSH, CDR2 LQKENI. The junction had 3 bases not matched to a gene; V was cut back by 4 bases and J by 0 bases. The CDR3 runs to 14 residues. The CDR3 coding sequence is TGTGCCAGCTCACTTGGACAGGACTCCTACGAGCAGTACTTC. Protein sequence: CASSLGQDSYEQYF.

The genes are TRBV10-2 and TRBJ1-5; D is perhaps TRBD1 (5 bases). Germline CDR1 WSHSY, CDR2 SAAADI. V was trimmed by 1 base and J by 5 bases, leaving 9 bases between them. The CDR3 is 14 amino acids. DNA for the CDR3: TGCGCCAGCAGTGAGTACAGGAGTGATCAGCCCCAGCATTTT. Protein sequence: CASSEYRSDQPQHF.